This T cell receptor beta chain was documented in a study of T cells after posttransplantation cyclophosphamide (dated by TCRdb to 2016 to 2017). For the study in its entirety: Using TRB sequencing, the study followed how the T cell repertoire rebuilt after myeloablative bone marrow transplantation with posttransplantation cyclophosphamide given as GVHD prophylaxis. Samples from a few dozen PTCy-treated patients and 16 related bone marrow donors of those patients were subjected to antigen receptor sequencing. Blood from every one of the approximately 33 PTCy patients who had 1-year posttransplant specimens underwent TRB sequencing. In 3 patients, TRB sequencing was also performed on up to about 3 more blood samples taken 2 to 5.2 years after transplant, and in a handful of patients, pretransplant blood was also TRB-sequenced. TRA and TRB clonality were tightly correlated in 9 samples, so subsequent TCR analyses focused on TRB only. Public TRB sequences were queried against a database of over 3,600 sequences associated with responses to pathogens, tumor antigens, self-antigens and alloantigens.

CDR1 and CDR2, looked up from the germline V gene, are SGHTA and FQGNSA. The CDR3 spans 16 residues, from the cysteine through the phenylalanine. The kept DNA is CDR3 alone, 48 bases in frame from the first base. Cut back by 3 bases and 1 base, the V and J ends lie 12 bases apart. Comments on this clone: Its recognized antigen is unknown. No base quality information exists; no much larger clone differs at one position.

The investigation overall reported the following: Donor-recipient similarity was low at 1-2 months but rose over the first year, and later blood repertoires were often dominated by donor CD8+ memory clones. Across fewer than 50 patients, TRB clonality was highly associated with recipient CMV seropositivity and CMV reactivation, and diversity in PTCy patients was similar to diversity in CNI/methotrexate controls. The TRB repertoires of T cells infiltrating skin or the GI tract showed only limited overlap with the TRB repertoires found in blood.

TRB sequencing used genomic DNA with the immunoSEQ assay at survey resolution or the hsTCRB kit. Per the authors' processing: The immunoSEQ software handled initial read processing, and the LymphoSeq R package was used for repertoire analyses. Clonality was computed as 1 minus normalized Shannon entropy, and a Gini coefficient was also calculated for each TRB dataset. To infer phenotypes in unsorted samples, TRB sequences from sorted subsets of the recipient or donor were mapped onto the unsorted samples of the same recipient. TCRdb limited this immuneACCESS table to in-frame rearrangements with V and J called. A share of clones is missing; checked studies link under half to unresolved V genes, and the rest is unexplained. V and J calls and clone size are as listed in that table; D and trimming were resolved from the DNA. The sample yields some 4,300 clones; about three quarters were counted once. Of the sample, about 39% is held by the ten largest clones.

The treatment or condition label for this specimen denotes: high-dose cyclophosphamide on days +3 and +4 as single-agent GVHD prophylaxis. Busulfan and fludarabine conditioning, a related or unrelated marrow graft, and cyclophosphamide on days +3 and +4 were given to PTCy patients. The PTCy-treated patients were enrolled in a prospective multi-institutional clinical trial. Peripheral blood and bone marrow mononuclear cells were isolated by Ficoll-Hypaque density centrifugation and cryopreserved. The origin of this receptor is a male patient aged 50 or older who received an allogeneic stem cell transplant from an unrelated donor, was CMV-positive, and had acute GVHD only. The graft donor may be the source of some T cells after a transplant. The input for sequencing was PBMCs, taken 29 days after a stem cell transplant with posttransplant cyclophosphamide. Here the chain combines TRBV7-2 and TRBJ2-2; the D segment could be TRBD2, given 6 matching bases. The DNA is TGTGCCAGCAGCTTCTTTTCGCGGGAGAACACCGGGGAGCTGTTTTTT. It is translated as CASSFFSRENTGELFF.